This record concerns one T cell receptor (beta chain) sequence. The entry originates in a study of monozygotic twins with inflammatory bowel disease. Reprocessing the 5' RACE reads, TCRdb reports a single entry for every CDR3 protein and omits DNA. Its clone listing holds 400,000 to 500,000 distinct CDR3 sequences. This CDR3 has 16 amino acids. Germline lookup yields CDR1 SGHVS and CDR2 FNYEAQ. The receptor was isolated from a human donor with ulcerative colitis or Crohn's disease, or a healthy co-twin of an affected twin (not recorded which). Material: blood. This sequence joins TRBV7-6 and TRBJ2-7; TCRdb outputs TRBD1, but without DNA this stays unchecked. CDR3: CASGGGPEASYYEQYF.